The sequence of this TCR beta chain was determined in a study of T cell responses to AZD1222 COVID-19 vaccine. General observations from the study: The study found vaccine-associated CD4 TCRs spanning spike, dominant at 160-218 and 743-854. Clonal diversity was possibly underestimated, and the donors were mostly white British, with more females. Reports say nearly half of spike-specific TCRs go after unmutated variant regions.

Remarks on this clone: Its antigen is not identified.

V was shortened by 2 bases and J by 5 bases, with 12 bases between the two germline ends. This CDR3 spans 14 amino acids. Germline V CDR1 and CDR2: MDHEN, SYDVKM. Both about-4-week and about-12-week second-dose recipients were combined. Assay used: immunoSEQ multiplex PCR; TCRdb lists only in-frame clones, some missing. Of 80,000 or so clones detected, approximately 85% appear once; the ten largest clones hold more than 9%. The chain recombines TRBV28 with TRBJ2-5; D could derive from TRBD1 or TRBD2 (7 bases each). The source material was peripheral blood, sampled 28 days after the second AZD1222 dose. The sequence was collected from an adult who received the AZD1222 COVID-19 vaccine. The CDR3 nucleotides are TGTGCCAGCAGTTTACCAGGGGGAGGGGAGACCCAGTACTTC. Encoded protein: CASSLPGGGETQYF.